This passage covers 16 T cell receptor beta chains from one sample sequenced in a study of shared clonotypes between healthy human individuals. Profiling relied on immunoSEQ multiplex PCR, and the TCRdb table lists in-frame clones only, not all of them. The sample comprises 2 million to 2.5 million clones, under 97% of which are singletons, and over 0.1% rests with the top ten. The material sequenced was naive CD4+ T cells sorted from blood. Specified subset: CD45RA+ positively selected. The receptors were sampled from a man aged 18 to 30 in good health.

This clone was seen a single time. CDR3 sequence (DNA): TGCGCCAGCAGCCAAGATGGGGGGCGGATGAACACTGAAGCTTTCTTT. It yields the protein CASSQDGGRMNTEAFF. The chain combines TRBV4-1 with TRBJ1-1, with D possibly TRBD1 on 6 matching bases. Trimming cost V 0 bases and J 0 bases, with 11 bases left between them. CDR3 length: 16 amino acids. Germline CDR1 is MGHRA and CDR2 is YSYEKL.

The rearrangement links TRBV18 to TRBJ1-1; D call uncertain. The ends were cut back, 3 bases at V and 2 bases at J, with 10 bases in the middle. The CDR3 runs 14 residues. CDR1 and CDR2 (germline): KGHSH, LQKENI. CDR3 loop: CASSPLQINTEAFF. CDR3 sequence (DNA): TGTGCCAGCTCACCTCTACAGATTAACACTGAAGCTTTCTTT.

The gene calls are TRBV7-9 and TRBJ1-3, with 7 bases lining up with TRBD1. The CDR3 extends over 14 amino acids. CDR1 and CDR2 from the germline V gene are SEHNR and FQNEAQ (reference sequence). The V segment lost 3 bases and the J segment 2 bases; nucleotides outside the gene matches: 1. CDR3 coding DNA: TGTGCCAGCAGCTTCGGACAGGCTGGAAACACCATATATTTT. Protein sequence: CASSFGQAGNTIYF.

V and J are TRBV6-1 and TRBJ1-2; D gene ambiguous. The V gene lost 10 bases and the J gene lost 2 bases, with 17 bases spanning the gap. The CDR3 loop spans 14 amino acids. Germline V gene data show CDR1 as MNHNS and CDR2 as SASEGT. The CDR3 DNA follows: TGTGCCACCCCACTCTGGGATGTCAACTATGGCTACACCTTC. This translates into CATPLWDVNYGYTF.

V and J are TRBV6-6 and TRBJ1-2, with 9 positions matching TRBD1. Germline V gene lookup returns CDR1 MNHNY and CDR2 SVGAGI (reference sequence). This CDR3 spans 12 amino acids. Trimming at V came to 8 bases and at J to 7 bases, leaving 5 bases not matched to a gene. Here the CDR3 DNA reads TGTGCCAGCGGCTGGACAGGGGCTGGCTACACCTTC. Translating it yields CASGWTGAGYTF.

The V gene is TRBV7-8, the J gene TRBJ1-1, with 9 nucleotides matching TRBD1. This CDR3 spans 15 amino acids. Germline V gives CDR1 SGHVS, CDR2 FQNEAQ. V dropped 5 bases and J dropped 0; count of bases not matched to a gene: 4. The CDR3 DNA reads as TGTGCCAGCAGCATCCGGGACAGGGTGAACACTGAAGCTTTCTTT. The encoded protein is CASSIRDRVNTEAFF. The full variable domain, completed using reference TRBV7-8 and TRBJ1-1, is GAGVSQSPRYKVAKRGQDVALRCDPISGHVSLFWYQQALGQGPEFLTYFQNEAQLDKSGLPSDRFFAERPEGSVSTLKIQRTQQEDSAVYLCASSIRDRVNTEAFFGQGTRLTVV.

The chain uses TRBV4-3 and TRBJ2-2; 8 positions match TRBD1. The CDR3 loop spans 15 amino acids. From germline, CDR1 is LGHNA and CDR2 YSLEER. J lost 6 bases, V lost 4 bases, and 7 bases had no gene match. In DNA, the CDR3 is TGCGCCAGCAGCCCTCAGGGGGCGGGGTCCGGGGAGCTGTTTTTT. Residues: CASSPQGAGSGELFF.

A note on this clone: The sample carries other DNA sequences with the same CDR3. The chain carries TRBV5-1 and TRBJ2-1, with 8 bases matching TRBD2. CDR1 is SGHRS, CDR2 YFSETQ, per germline. The CDR3 spans 16 residues. V dropped 2 bases and J dropped 0; count of bases not matched to a gene: 4. This CDR3 reads CASSLTSGSSYNEQFF. The CDR3 region has the DNA TGCGCCAGCAGCTTAACTAGCGGAAGCTCCTACAATGAGCAGTTCTTC. The whole variable domain, remainder taken from reference TRBV5-1 and TRBJ2-1, is KAGVTQTPRYLIKTRGQQVTLSCSPISGHRSVSWYQQTPGQGLQFLFEYFSETQRNKGNFPGRFSGRQFSNSRSEMNVSTLELGDSALYLCASSLTSGSSYNEQFFGPGTRLTVL.

The chain recombines TRBV6-6 with TRBJ2-5; 8 bases align to TRBD2. The CDR3 has 15 residues. V was clipped by 5 bases and J by 1 base; unmatched bases: 6. Germline loops: CDR1 MNHNY, CDR2 SVGAGI (reference sequence). The CDR3 region is CASSNPGGGQETQYF. The CDR3 nucleotides are TGTGCCAGCAGTAATCCGGGGGGGGGCCAAGAGACCCAGTACTTC.

The genes are TRBV5-1 and TRBJ2-1; D unresolved. Germline V lookup: CDR1 SGHRS, CDR2 YFSETQ. CDR3 length: 12 residues. Trimming took 5 bases from V and 13 from J, leaving 16 bases between them. Written as DNA, the CDR3 is TGCGCCAGCAGTGATCCTTTAACTTCTCAGTTCTTC. Its protein product is CASSDPLTSQFF.

V is TRBV28 and J is TRBJ2-7; D is uncertain. From germline, CDR1 is MDHEN and CDR2 SYDVKM. CDR3 length: 13 residues. V lost 7 bases and J 2 bases, leaving 12 bases between the germline ends. CDR3 in amino acids: CASTSPITYEQYF. The DNA for the CDR3 is TGTGCCAGCACTTCGCCTATAACCTACGAGCAGTACTTC.

The chain combines TRBV25-1 with TRBJ2-3; D is perhaps TRBD1 (5 bases). V was pared by 1 base and J by 0 bases, with 8 bases between. Germline V gene sequence: CDR1 MGHDK, CDR2 SYGVNS. CDR3 length: 15 residues. The CDR3: CASSEWGESTDTQYF. CDR3 coding DNA: TGTGCCAGCAGTGAATGGGGCGAAAGCACAGATACGCAGTATTTT.

The V gene is TRBV20-1, the J gene TRBJ2-7; weak D call: TRBD1 (5 bases). Germline assignment: CDR1 DFQATT and CDR2 SNEGSKA (reference sequence). Trimming took 7 bases from V and 3 from J, leaving 10 bases between them. This CDR3 is 11 amino acids long. CDR3 sequence reads: CSGQKGYEQYF. CDR3 nucleotides: TGCAGTGGACAGAAAGGCTACGAGCAGTACTTC.

The chain employs TRBV9 and TRBJ2-1; D may match TRBD1 or TRBD2 (6 bases each). The germline V and J ends were trimmed by 4 bases and 0 bases, with 11 bases remaining between them. This CDR3 region has 15 residues. Germline V gene data show CDR1 as SGDLS and CDR2 as YYNGEE. The CDR3 loop is CASSPSGASYNEQFF. The CDR3, as DNA: TGTGCCAGCAGCCCCTCGGGGGCCTCCTACAATGAGCAGTTCTTC.

This chain uses TRBV2 with TRBJ2-1; a weak D match, TRBD1 (6 bases). V was pared by 1 base and J by 9 bases, with 13 bases between. This CDR3 has 14 residues. Germline V gene lookup returns CDR1 SNHLY and CDR2 FYNNEI. As DNA, the CDR3 is TGTGCCAGCAGTGAAGAGGGGGTAGGCGGTGAGCAGTTCTTC. As protein: CASSEEGVGGEQFF. The full variable domain, in which reference TRBV2 and TRBJ2-1 provide the parts outside the CDR3, is EPEVTQTPSHQVTQMGQEVILRCVPISNHLYFYWYRQILGQKVEFLVSFYNNEISEKSEIFDDQFSVERPDGSNFTLKIRSTKLEDSAMYFCASSEEGVGGEQFFGPGTRLTVL.

The V call is TRBV10-1, the J call TRBJ2-5; D gene ambiguous. This CDR3 has 14 amino acids. CDR1 and CDR2 from the germline V gene are WNHNN and SYGVQD (reference sequence). The ends were cut back, 2 bases at V and 0 bases at J, with 7 bases in the middle. In nucleotides, the CDR3 is TGCGCCAGCAGTGAGGGTGGTAACCAAGAGACCCAGTACTTC. This translates into CASSEGGNQETQYF.